The 17 T cell receptor beta chains reported below all come from one sample, sequenced in a study of blood T cell repertoires in COVID-19 (dated by TCRdb to about 2020). The library was generated by the immunoSEQ multiplex PCR assay. TCRdb retrieved this table from immuneACCESS and kept in-frame rearrangements only. Not all clones are present; in checked studies, unresolved V genes account for under half, and no reason is known for the remainder. For this sample the table gives over 65,000 clones, of which around 82% were detected only once. The ten most abundant clones make up about 16% of the sample. The sample taken for sequencing was peripheral blood. The receptor set was obtained from a man aged 80 or over with active COVID-19.

The CDR3 coding sequence is TGTGCCAGCAGCTTAGGGAGTTCACCCCTCCACTTT. This codes for CASSLGSSPLHF. The chain carries TRBV7-2 and TRBJ1-6; D ambiguous. The CDR3 is made up of 12 amino acids. With 1 base removed from V and 9 bases from J, the gap between germline ends came to 4 bases. Looked up from germline, CDR1 is SGHTA and CDR2 is FQGNSA. Combining the CDR3 with reference TRBV7-2 and TRBJ1-6 gives the whole variable domain GAGVSQSPSNKVTEKGKDVELRCDPISGHTALYWYRQSLGQGLEFLIYFQGNSAPDKSGLPSDRFSAERTGGSVSTLTIQRTQQEDSAVYLCASSLGSSPLHFGNGTRLTVT.

The chain uses TRBV5-8 and TRBJ2-4; 7 bases map to TRBD1. Looked up from germline, CDR1 is SGHTS and CDR2 is YDEGEE. The CDR3 length is 17 residues. V was pared by 2 bases and J by 1 base, with 9 bases of the junction left unmatched. CDR3 in amino acids: CASSFHRGLGAKNIQYF. The DNA of the CDR3 is TGTGCCAGCAGCTTTCACAGGGGCCTGGGGGCCAAAAACATTCAGTACTTC.

The CDR3 spells CASSQGRGWENTGELFF. CDR3 in DNA: TGTGCCAGCAGCCAAGGCAGGGGTTGGGAGAACACCGGGGAGCTGTTTTTT. V is TRBV3-1 (or the pseudogene TRBV3-2) and J is TRBJ2-2; tentative D call: TRBD1 (6 bases). The CDR3 spans 17 residues. Looked up from germline, CDR1 is LGHDT and CDR2 is YNNKEL (reference sequence). Trimming shortened V by 1 base and J by 1 base, and 13 bases separated the two germline ends.

This clone was seen repeatedly, ten times or more. This chain links TRBV5-1 with TRBJ1-1; perhaps TRBD1 as D (5 bases). V was clipped by 0 bases and J by 10 bases, with 16 bases between them. CDR3 length: 14 residues. In germline, CDR1 is SGHRS, CDR2 YFSETQ. The CDR3 here is CASSLGQGLSVAFF. Written as DNA, the CDR3 is TGCGCCAGCAGCTTGGGTCAGGGCCTAAGTGTAGCTTTCTTT.

Remarks on this clone: Different DNA sequences within this sample yield the same CDR3. The V and J genes are TRBV18 and TRBJ1-1; possibly TRBD1 for D (6 bases). The CDR3 length is 13 residues. The germline V and J ends were trimmed by 3 bases and 2 bases, with 7 bases remaining between them. Per the germline V gene, CDR1 is KGHSH and CDR2 is LQKENI. The CDR3 here is CASSPRGNTEAFF. As DNA, the CDR3 is TGTGCCAGCTCACCCAGGGGAAACACTGAAGCTTTCTTT.

The rearrangement joins TRBV7-6 to TRBJ2-3; 7 positions match TRBD2. V dropped 7 bases and J dropped 4; count of bases not matched to a gene: 11. The germline V gene encodes CDR1 SGHVS and CDR2 FNYEAQ. This CDR3 is built from 15 residues. CDR3 DNA: TGTGCCAGCACCCTATCCGGGGGGTCTGCAGATACGCAGTATTTT. Protein product: CASTLSGGSADTQYF. Supplemented by reference TRBV7-6 and TRBJ2-3, the full variable domain reads GAGVSQSPRYKVTKRGQDVALRCDPISGHVSLYWYRQALGQGPEFLTYFNYEAQQDKSGLPNDRFSAERPEGSISTLTIQRTEQRDSAMYRCASTLSGGSADTQYFGPGTRLTVL.

This rearrangement joins TRBV2 to TRBJ2-2, with D possibly TRBD2 on 5 matching bases. CDR1 is SNHLY and CDR2 is FYNNEI in the germline V gene. This CDR3 region has 14 residues. Deletions cut 4 bases from V and 5 bases from J, with 11 bases between. CDR3 residues: CASSAAAKTGELFF. The CDR3 coding sequence is TGTGCCAGCAGTGCAGCGGCCAAAACCGGGGAGCTGTTTTTT. The full variable domain, rest sourced from reference TRBV2 and TRBJ2-2, is EPEVTQTPSHQVTQMGQEVILRCVPISNHLYFYWYRQILGQKVEFLVSFYNNEISEKSEIFDDQFSVERPDGSNFTLKIRSTKLEDSAMYFCASSAAAKTGELFFGEGSRLTVL.

The chain recombines TRBV4-1 with TRBJ2-2; maybe TRBD1 (5 bases). The CDR3 is made up of 15 amino acids. Germline lookup yields CDR1 MGHRA and CDR2 YSYEKL. Trimming removed 0 bases at V and 15 bases at J, with 20 bases between. The CDR3 sequence is CASSQEPGLFKAMFF. CDR3 sequence (DNA): TGCGCCAGCAGCCAAGAACCAGGGCTTTTTAAGGCGATGTTTTTT.

This clone has more than one count but fewer than ten. V and J are TRBV2 and TRBJ1-1, with 8 positions matching TRBD1. The CDR3 is 15 residues long. CDR1 SNHLY and CDR2 FYNNEI come from the germline V gene. With 1 base clipped from V and 5 bases from J, the junction kept 6 bases outside the gene matches. The CDR3 protein is CASSEEDRVWTEAFF. CDR3 nucleotides: TGTGCCAGCAGTGAAGAGGACAGGGTATGGACTGAAGCTTTCTTT. The whole variable domain, filled in from reference TRBV2 and TRBJ1-1, reads EPEVTQTPSHQVTQMGQEVILRCVPISNHLYFYWYRQILGQKVEFLVSFYNNEISEKSEIFDDQFSVERPDGSNFTLKIRSTKLEDSAMYFCASSEEDRVWTEAFFGQGTRLTVV.

This CDR3 is CASSVVSGAAAYYGYTF. The CDR3 nucleotides are TGTGCCAGCAGCGTAGTGTCCGGCGCAGCGGCCTACTATGGCTACACCTTC. The gene calls are TRBV9 and TRBJ1-2, with no clear D. V was shortened by 0 bases and J by 3 bases, with 18 bases between the two germline ends. Germline V gives CDR1 SGDLS, CDR2 YYNGEE. This CDR3 has 17 residues.

Comments on this clone: The junction departs from the called germline gene at one end, perhaps through a read error. The chain recombines TRBV14 with TRBJ2-7, with 12 bases aligning to TRBD2. The germline V gene has CDR1 SGHDN and CDR2 FVKESK. CDR3 length: 15 residues. CDR3 loop: CASSPWTSGTHEQYF. For the CDR3, the DNA is TGTGCCAGTAGCCCTTGGACTAGCGGGACCCACGAGCAGTACTTC.

This sequence joins TRBV4-2 and TRBJ2-3; 13 bases match TRBD2. The CDR3 has 16 amino acids. Germline V gene data show CDR1 as LGHNA and CDR2 as YNFKEQ. V lost 4 bases, J lost 8 bases, and 9 bases stayed unmatched. This CDR3 is CASSLKLAGGPGTQYF. In DNA form, the CDR3 reads TGTGCCAGCAGCCTAAAACTAGCGGGGGGGCCTGGTACGCAGTATTTT.

V is TRBV18 and J is TRBJ2-7; 9 bases match TRBD2. Looked up from germline, CDR1 is KGHSH and CDR2 is LQKENI. V was clipped by 5 bases and J by 13 bases; unmatched bases: 6. The CDR3 is 11 amino acids. CDR3 loop: CASSSGLAFYF. The CDR3 coding sequence is TGTGCCAGCTCATCGGGACTAGCTTTCTACTTC.

The V gene is TRBV6-2 or TRBV6-3, the J gene TRBJ2-2, with D unclear. The germline V gene encodes CDR1 MNHEY and CDR2 SVGEGT. With 2 bases removed from V and 6 bases from J, the gap between germline ends came to 16 bases. This CDR3 has 16 amino acids. CDR3 residues: CASSYGPSPRSGELFF. The CDR3, as DNA: TGTGCCAGCAGTTACGGCCCATCTCCGAGGTCCGGGGAGCTGTTTTTT.

Only a few counts were recorded for this clone. The chain employs TRBV5-4 and TRBJ1-2; D is uncertain. V lost 0 bases to trimming and J lost 8 bases, with 8 bases between them. The length of the CDR3 is 12 residues. Germline assignment: CDR1 SGHNT and CDR2 YYREEE (reference sequence). The chain's CDR3 is CASSLGAGGYTF. The CDR3 region has the DNA TGTGCCAGCAGCTTGGGGGCTGGCGGCTACACCTTC.

CDR3 residues: CASSPGGGQNTQYF. In DNA, the CDR3 is TGTGCCAGCTCACCAGGGGGGGGACAAAATACGCAGTATTTT. V is TRBV18 and J is TRBJ2-3; the D gene is possibly TRBD2 (7 bases). The CDR3 loop spans 14 amino acids. V was pared by 2 bases and J by 7 bases, with 13 bases between. CDR1 is KGHSH, CDR2 LQKENI, per germline. The full variable domain, its missing parts supplied by reference TRBV18 and TRBJ2-3, is NAGVMQNPRHLVRRRGQEARLRCSPMKGHSHVYWYRQLPEEGLKFMVYLQKENIIDESGMPKERFSAEFPKEGPSILRIQQVVRGDSAAYFCASSPGGGQNTQYFGPGTRLTVL.

The sample holds one count of this clone. The CDR3 here is CASSQVGGGRETQYF. The CDR3 bases are TGCGCCAGCAGCCAAGTTGGAGGGGGCCGGGAGACCCAGTACTTC. This chain links TRBV4-1 with TRBJ2-5, with D possibly matching TRBD1 (7 bases). Trimming removed 1 base at V and 5 bases at J, with 14 bases between. Germline CDR1 reads MGHRA; CDR2 reads YSYEKL. The CDR3 loop spans 15 amino acids.